The source of this TCR beta chain is a study of cytomegalovirus exposure and HLA in healthy donors. Overall study context: A later analysis reported the 90 to 150 validation repertoires used the same platform as the approximately 650 first-cohort repertoires.

The CDR3 is 18 residues long. Germline V gene sequence: CDR1 ENHRY, CDR2 SYGVKD. V lost 2 bases and J lost 5, with 24 bases in between. The repertoire was sequenced with immunoSEQ multiplex PCR; TCRdb's copy has only in-frame clones and lacks some. There are about 260,000 clones in the sample; 90% occur only once, and around 3.1% lies in the top ten. The gene calls are TRBV10-3 and TRBJ2-5; a weak D match, TRBD1 (6 bases). The TCR was taken from a woman aged 30 to 39 in good health and CMV-seronegative. The source material was PBMCs. CDR3 region: CAISELGPTGTKSETQYF. The CDR3 DNA is TGTGCCATCAGTGAGCTAGGTCCTACCGGGACAAAATCTGAGACCCAGTACTTC.